This T cell receptor (beta chain) was obtained from a study of T cells after yellow fever vaccination. Germline CDR1 SGHRS, CDR2 YFSETQ. This CDR3 is built from 16 residues. Unmatched junction bases numbered 10, after V lost 4 bases and J lost 1 base. This clonotype appeared many times. They built TCR cDNA with 5'RACE template switching, a step that put in a universal primer site and UMIs. TCRdb re-derived calls from the 5' RACE reads in MiXCR, one entry per CDR3 protein. The sample lists 250,000 or so distinct CDR3 sequences; 3.6% were seen once. This chain connects TRBV5-1 to TRBJ1-1, with TRBD1 matching over 7 bases. The sample was PBMCs, taken 15 days after the yellow fever booster vaccination. The source is a man aged 18 to 29 who received the YFV17D yellow fever vaccine. The CDR3 spells CASSEGPGGRNTEAFF. The DNA of the CDR3 is TGCGCCAGCAGCGAAGGGCCAGGGGGAAGGAACACTGAAGCTTTCTTT.